The 25 T cell receptor beta chains presented below share a single source sample, sequenced in a study of breast tumors, draining lymph nodes, adjacent tissues. Samples came from axillary lymph nodes draining the breast cancer. TCRdb re-called the multiplex PCR reads with MiXCR, one entry per CDR3 protein. The sample has a few hundred thousand distinct CDR3 sequences; roughly a third are singletons. The sample was axillary lymph node tissue. The receptors originated from a female donor with breast cancer. Some clones in this sample may be carry-over from other donors' samples.

The sample holds many counts of this clonotype. The V and J genes are TRBV7-2 and TRBJ2-7; TRBD2 agrees at 8 bases. Germline V gene data show CDR1 as SGHTA and CDR2 as FQGNSA. CDR3 length equals 13 residues. Trimming at V came to 3 bases and at J to 7 bases, leaving 5 bases not matched to a gene. The CDR3 DNA sequence: TGTGCCAGCAGCTTGAACGGGGGGGGGGAGCAGTACTTC. Translation: CASSLNGGGEQYF.

Regarding this clonotype: Possible read error: a much larger clone is one base away. The genes are TRBV6-5 and TRBJ1-2; tentative D call: TRBD1 (5 bases). CDR3 size: 13 residues. The germline CDR1 and CDR2 sequences are MNHEY and SVGAGI. CDR3 in DNA: TGTGCCAGCAGTCCCGGACCCAGGCAGGGCTACGCCTTC. Its protein product is CASSPGPRQGYAF.

This chain uses TRBV6-6 with TRBJ1-4; perhaps TRBD1 as D (6 bases). Germline V gene data show CDR1 as MNHNY and CDR2 as SVGAGI (reference sequence). V lost 5 bases to trimming and J lost 8 bases, with 15 bases between them. The CDR3 contains 14 residues. The DNA for the CDR3 is TGTGCCAGCAGTGCTGGAGGGGGAGGCGAAAAACTGTTTTTT. This gives the protein CASSAGGGGEKLFF.

This clonotype was recorded many times. This chain links TRBV6-5 with TRBJ1-5; TRBD1 might be the D (5 bases). The length of the CDR3 is 13 residues. V was pared by 2 bases and J by 4 bases, with 6 bases between. The germline CDR1 and CDR2 sequences are MNHEY and SVGAGI. The CDR3 spells CASSYGGNQPQHF. CDR3 coding DNA: TGTGCCAGCAGTTACGGGGGGAATCAGCCCCAGCATTTT.

Worth noting for this clonotype: The junction departs from the called germline gene at one end, perhaps through a read error. The chain uses TRBV29-1 and TRBJ2-7, with D uncertain. The CDR3 sequence is 12 residues long. The germline V gene encodes CDR1 SQVTM and CDR2 ANQGSEA. CDR3 nucleotides: TGCAGCGTAGAAGACCGGGTAGAGGAGCAGTACTTC. It encodes CSVEDRVEEQYF.

This clonotype was detected ten times or more. The chain has TRBV30 and TRBJ1-3; D is undetermined. V lost 3 bases to trimming and J lost 2 bases, with 2 bases between them. The CDR3 loop spans 11 amino acids. Per the germline V gene, CDR1 is GTSNPN and CDR2 is SVGIG (reference sequence). The CDR3 DNA is TGTGCCTGGAGGGCTGGAAACACCATATATTTT. Residues: CAWRAGNTIYF. Together with reference TRBV30 and TRBJ1-3, the CDR3 gives the full variable domain: SQTIHQWPATLVQPVGSPLSLECTVEGTSNPNLYWYRQAAGRGLQLLFYSVGIGQISSEVPQNLSASRPQDRQFILSSKKLLLSDSGFYLCAWRAGNTIYFGEGSWLTVV.

This clonotype showed up just a few times. Given a much more abundant clone one base away, this may be a read error. This chain uses TRBV20-1 with TRBJ2-1, with 10 bases matching TRBD2. Germline CDR1 is DFQATT and CDR2 is SNEGSKA (reference sequence). The CDR3 is 13 residues long. The CDR3 nucleotides read TGCAGTGCTAGGAGCGGGAGGGTCAATGGGCAGTTCTTC. Its translation is CSARSGRVNGQFF.

Many counts were recorded for this clonotype. This chain uses TRBV9 with TRBJ2-3, with D perhaps TRBD2 (6 bases). V dropped 0 bases and J dropped 0 bases, with 17 bases sitting between them. CDR1 and CDR2 (germline): SGDLS, YYNGEE. There are 18 residues in the CDR3. The CDR3 protein is CASSVAGEPGTSTDTQYF. Written as DNA, the CDR3 is TGTGCCAGCAGCGTAGCTGGCGAACCGGGGACTAGCACAGATACGCAGTATTTT.

The gene calls are TRBV2 and TRBJ2-7; 9 bases map to TRBD1. The CDR3 totals 13 residues. CDR1 is SNHLY and CDR2 is FYNNEI in the germline V gene. J was trimmed by 9 bases and V by 10 bases; bases with no gene match: 13. The DNA of the CDR3 is TGTGCCATCCCGGGACAGGGAGCCTACTGGCAGTACTTC. This codes for CAIPGQGAYWQYF.

The genes are TRBV5-1 and TRBJ2-6; D might be TRBD2 (6 bases). The CDR3 totals 14 residues. CDR1 is SGHRS and CDR2 is YFSETQ in the germline V gene. The ends were cut back, 4 bases at V and 4 bases at J, with 9 bases in the middle. The CDR3 is CASSVSGGANVLTF. As DNA, the CDR3 is TGCGCCAGCAGCGTCAGCGGGGGGGCCAACGTCCTGACTTTC.

This sequence joins TRBV20-1 and TRBJ2-1; D is perhaps TRBD1 (7 bases). Germline CDR1 reads DFQATT; CDR2 reads SNEGSKA (reference sequence). This CDR3 has 14 amino acids. V shed 2 bases and J shed 9 bases, with 17 bases lying between them. The DNA of the CDR3 is TGCAGTGCTAGACGGCAGGGGGGTCGGGCTGAGCAGTTCTTC. Its protein product is CSARRQGGRAEQFF.

This chain links TRBV9 with TRBJ2-6; D unclear. The germline CDR1 and CDR2 sequences are SGDLS and YYNGEE. Trimming pared 0 bases from V and 16 bases from J, leaving 2 bases between. The CDR3 covers 9 residues. The chain's CDR3 is CASSVALTF. In DNA form, the CDR3 reads TGTGCCAGCAGCGTAGCTCTGACTTTC.

The table lists this clonotype with many counts. The gene calls are TRBV19 and TRBJ2-5; 12 positions agree with TRBD1. The CDR3 spans 15 residues. With 4 bases clipped from V and 3 bases from J, the junction kept 3 bases outside the gene matches. CDR1 is LNHDA and CDR2 is SQIVND in the germline V gene (reference sequence). For the CDR3, the DNA is TGTGCCAGTAGTAAGGGACAGGGGGCGAAAGAGACCCAGTACTTC. This translates into CASSKGQGAKETQYF.

This chain links TRBV7-3 with TRBJ2-5; tentatively, D is TRBD1 (6 bases). This CDR3 spans 15 amino acids. Germline V CDR1 and CDR2: SGHTA, FQGTGA. The CDR3 DNA reads as TGTGCTAGCTCGCCGGGACAAGCGAAAGGGGGGACCCAGTACTTC. This translates into CASSPGQAKGGTQYF. The whole variable domain, remainder taken from reference TRBV7-3 and TRBJ2-5, is GAGVSQTPSNKVTEKGKYVELRCDPISGHTALYWYRQSLGQGPEFLIYFQGTGAADDSGLPNDRFFAVRPEGSVSTLKIQRTERGDSAVYLCASSPGQAKGGTQYFGPGTRLLVL.

This clonotype was observed many times. The chain has TRBV9 and TRBJ1-6, with 8 bases identical to TRBD1. CDR1 and CDR2 (germline): SGDLS, YYNGEE. This CDR3 spans 15 amino acids. J lost 5 bases, V lost 4 bases, and 5 bases had no gene match. The CDR3 loop reads CASSPTGANNSPLHF. CDR3 bases: TGTGCCAGCAGCCCGACAGGGGCTAATAATTCACCCCTCCACTTT.

Concerning this clonotype: A much larger clone lies one base from this, so it may be a read error. No conserved phenylalanine or tryptophan is present at the end of the CDR3, so a read error is the likely explanation. J is TRBJ2-5 and V is TRBV2; possibly TRBD2 for D (6 bases). Germline CDR1 is SNHLY and CDR2 is FYNNEI. CDR3 size: 14 residues. Trimming took off 4 bases at V and 5 bases at J, with 14 bases between the two ends. The CDR3 DNA is TGTGCCAGCAGTGTAGATGGAGGGGTGGAGACCCAGTACGTC. Protein: CASSVDGGVETQYV.

This clonotype was detected ten times or more. This chain joins TRBV11-2 and TRBJ2-2, with TRBD1 matching 8 bases. V shed 4 bases and J 4 bases; nucleotides not matched to a gene: 8. In germline, CDR1 is SGHAT, CDR2 FQNNGV. The CDR3 has 16 amino acids. The DNA for the CDR3 is TGTGCCAGCAGCTCTACGACAGGGGTGCGCACCGGGGAGCTGTTTTTT. Translated: CASSSTTGVRTGELFF.

This clonotype showed up many times. Its ends do not fully match the called genes, so a read error is possible. This chain connects TRBV7-8 to TRBJ2-5; 10 bases are shared with TRBD2. This CDR3 comprises 17 residues. Germline V gene sequence: CDR1 SGHVS, CDR2 FQNEAQ. The CDR3 sequence: CASSLIAGGRLGEPQYF. CDR3 nucleotides: TGTGCCAGCAGCCTTATAGCGGGGGGTAGGTTAGGAGAGCCCCAGTACTTC. Full variable domain (missing parts from reference TRBV7-8 and TRBJ2-5): GAGVSQSPRYKVAKRGQDVALRCDPISGHVSLFWYQQALGQGPEFLTYFQNEAQLDKSGLPSDRFFAERPEGSVSTLKIQRTQQEDSAVYLCASSLIAGGRLGEPQYFGPGTRLLVL.

This chain joins TRBV20-1 and TRBJ2-2, with no clear D. The CDR3 runs 13 residues. Germline V gene lookup returns CDR1 DFQATT and CDR2 SNEGSKA (reference sequence). V was cut by 3 bases and J by 6 bases, with 11 bases left in between. CDR3 residues: CSARKLRAGELFF. CDR3 DNA sequence: TGCAGTGCTAGGAAACTTCGCGCCGGGGAGCTGTTTTTT.

This clonotype came up a few times. This may come from a read error, since a much larger clone is one base off. V is TRBV6-5 and J is TRBJ1-6; perhaps TRBD1 as D (6 bases). CDR1 MNHEY and CDR2 SVGAGI come from the germline V gene. The germline V and J ends were trimmed by 7 bases and 9 bases, with 16 bases remaining between them. The CDR3 loop spans 14 amino acids. The CDR3 DNA reads TGTGCCAGCATTCTTGGACAGAAGGGTTCACCCCTCCACTTT. Protein sequence: CASILGQKGSPLHF.

The sample holds one count of this clonotype. The CDR3 region has the DNA TGTGCCAGCGGCGGTGGAAGGGGAAGAGGTAATGGCTACACCTTC. Translated: CASGGGRGRGNGYTF. V gene TRBV3-1 combines with J gene TRBJ1-2; the D gene is possibly TRBD1 (5 bases). CDR3 length: 15 residues. The V end was cut by 8 bases, the J end by 6 bases, with 22 bases between. Looked up from germline, CDR1 is LGHDT and CDR2 is YNNKEL (reference sequence).

This chain connects TRBV7-9 to TRBJ1-4, with 12 bases lining up with TRBD1. This CDR3 is 17 amino acids long. V lost 0 bases to trimming and J lost 8 bases; unmatched junction nucleotides: 7. Germline values: CDR1 SEHNR, CDR2 FQNEAQ (reference sequence). For the CDR3, the DNA is TGTGCCAGCAGCTTAGCCCCGGGACAGGGGGCGAGGGAAAAACTGTTTTTT. Encoded protein: CASSLAPGQGAREKLFF.

This clonotype was seen repeatedly, ten times or more. This chain joins TRBV5-1 and TRBJ2-2; tentative D call: TRBD1 (5 bases). With 3 bases removed from V and 5 bases from J, the gap between germline ends came to 8 bases. Germline assignment: CDR1 SGHRS and CDR2 YFSETQ. The CDR3 consists of 13 residues. The CDR3 DNA sequence: TGCGCCAGCAGCTCAGGGATTACCGGGGAGCTGTTTTTT. Translated, it gives CASSSGITGELFF.

The chain recombines TRBV6-5 with TRBJ2-7, with 7 bases fitting TRBD1. V shed 6 bases and J 5 bases; nucleotides not matched to a gene: 7. The CDR3 runs 13 residues. Germline V lookup: CDR1 MNHEY, CDR2 SVGAGI. In DNA form, the CDR3 reads TGTGCCAGCAGGCCGACAGGGAGCAACGAGCAGTACTTC. This encodes CASRPTGSNEQYF.

This clonotype occurred a few times. This could be a read error, since a much larger clone is one nucleotide away. The gene calls are TRBV20-1 and TRBJ2-7, with TRBD1 matching over 12 bases. CDR3 length: 15 amino acids. Per germline, CDR1 DFQATT and CDR2 SNEGSKA (reference sequence). V shed 3 bases and J 5 bases; nucleotides not matched to a gene: 8. The CDR3 DNA reads as TGCAGTGCTAGGAGGGGACAGGGGGCAACTAACGAGCAGTACTTC. It encodes CSARRGQGATNEQYF.